The T cell receptor (beta chain) under discussion was sequenced for a study of cytomegalovirus exposure and HLA in healthy donors. This CDR3 is built from 12 residues. V lost 10 bases and J lost 8, with 17 bases in between. The germline V gene encodes CDR1 LNHDA and CDR2 SQIVND (reference sequence). The PCR had 60 Vbeta and 13 Jbeta primers. Clones were sequenced by immunoSEQ multiplex PCR, and TCRdb holds only the in-frame ones, with some missing. The data show 130,000 to 150,000 clones, and the top ten clones hold 0.75% to 1%. The clonotype comes from a male donor in good health and CMV-seronegative. Sequences were obtained from PBMCs. This chain links TRBV19 with TRBJ1-2, with a weak D call TRBD1 (6 bases). In DNA form, the CDR3 reads TGTGCCACCAAACAGGGTTGGTTGGGCTACACCTTC. This translates into CATKQGWLGYTF.